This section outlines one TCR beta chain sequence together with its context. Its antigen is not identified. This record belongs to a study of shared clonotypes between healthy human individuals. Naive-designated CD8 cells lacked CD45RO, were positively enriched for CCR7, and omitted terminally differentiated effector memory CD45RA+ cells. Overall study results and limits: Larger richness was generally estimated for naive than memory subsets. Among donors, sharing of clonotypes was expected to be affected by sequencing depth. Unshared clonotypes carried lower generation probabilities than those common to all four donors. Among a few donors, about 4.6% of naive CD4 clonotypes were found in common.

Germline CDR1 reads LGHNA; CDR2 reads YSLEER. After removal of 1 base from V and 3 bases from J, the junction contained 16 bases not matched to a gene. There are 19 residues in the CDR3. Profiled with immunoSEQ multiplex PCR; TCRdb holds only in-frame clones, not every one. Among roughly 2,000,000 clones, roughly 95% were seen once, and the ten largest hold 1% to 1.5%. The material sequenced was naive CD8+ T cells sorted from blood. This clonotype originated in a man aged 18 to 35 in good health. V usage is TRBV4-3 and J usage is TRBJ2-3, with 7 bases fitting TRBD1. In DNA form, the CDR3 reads TGCGCCAGCAGCCAAGTGTCGTCCTTTCTGAGGGGGCGAACAGATACGCAGTATTTT. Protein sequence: CASSQVSSFLRGRTDTQYF.